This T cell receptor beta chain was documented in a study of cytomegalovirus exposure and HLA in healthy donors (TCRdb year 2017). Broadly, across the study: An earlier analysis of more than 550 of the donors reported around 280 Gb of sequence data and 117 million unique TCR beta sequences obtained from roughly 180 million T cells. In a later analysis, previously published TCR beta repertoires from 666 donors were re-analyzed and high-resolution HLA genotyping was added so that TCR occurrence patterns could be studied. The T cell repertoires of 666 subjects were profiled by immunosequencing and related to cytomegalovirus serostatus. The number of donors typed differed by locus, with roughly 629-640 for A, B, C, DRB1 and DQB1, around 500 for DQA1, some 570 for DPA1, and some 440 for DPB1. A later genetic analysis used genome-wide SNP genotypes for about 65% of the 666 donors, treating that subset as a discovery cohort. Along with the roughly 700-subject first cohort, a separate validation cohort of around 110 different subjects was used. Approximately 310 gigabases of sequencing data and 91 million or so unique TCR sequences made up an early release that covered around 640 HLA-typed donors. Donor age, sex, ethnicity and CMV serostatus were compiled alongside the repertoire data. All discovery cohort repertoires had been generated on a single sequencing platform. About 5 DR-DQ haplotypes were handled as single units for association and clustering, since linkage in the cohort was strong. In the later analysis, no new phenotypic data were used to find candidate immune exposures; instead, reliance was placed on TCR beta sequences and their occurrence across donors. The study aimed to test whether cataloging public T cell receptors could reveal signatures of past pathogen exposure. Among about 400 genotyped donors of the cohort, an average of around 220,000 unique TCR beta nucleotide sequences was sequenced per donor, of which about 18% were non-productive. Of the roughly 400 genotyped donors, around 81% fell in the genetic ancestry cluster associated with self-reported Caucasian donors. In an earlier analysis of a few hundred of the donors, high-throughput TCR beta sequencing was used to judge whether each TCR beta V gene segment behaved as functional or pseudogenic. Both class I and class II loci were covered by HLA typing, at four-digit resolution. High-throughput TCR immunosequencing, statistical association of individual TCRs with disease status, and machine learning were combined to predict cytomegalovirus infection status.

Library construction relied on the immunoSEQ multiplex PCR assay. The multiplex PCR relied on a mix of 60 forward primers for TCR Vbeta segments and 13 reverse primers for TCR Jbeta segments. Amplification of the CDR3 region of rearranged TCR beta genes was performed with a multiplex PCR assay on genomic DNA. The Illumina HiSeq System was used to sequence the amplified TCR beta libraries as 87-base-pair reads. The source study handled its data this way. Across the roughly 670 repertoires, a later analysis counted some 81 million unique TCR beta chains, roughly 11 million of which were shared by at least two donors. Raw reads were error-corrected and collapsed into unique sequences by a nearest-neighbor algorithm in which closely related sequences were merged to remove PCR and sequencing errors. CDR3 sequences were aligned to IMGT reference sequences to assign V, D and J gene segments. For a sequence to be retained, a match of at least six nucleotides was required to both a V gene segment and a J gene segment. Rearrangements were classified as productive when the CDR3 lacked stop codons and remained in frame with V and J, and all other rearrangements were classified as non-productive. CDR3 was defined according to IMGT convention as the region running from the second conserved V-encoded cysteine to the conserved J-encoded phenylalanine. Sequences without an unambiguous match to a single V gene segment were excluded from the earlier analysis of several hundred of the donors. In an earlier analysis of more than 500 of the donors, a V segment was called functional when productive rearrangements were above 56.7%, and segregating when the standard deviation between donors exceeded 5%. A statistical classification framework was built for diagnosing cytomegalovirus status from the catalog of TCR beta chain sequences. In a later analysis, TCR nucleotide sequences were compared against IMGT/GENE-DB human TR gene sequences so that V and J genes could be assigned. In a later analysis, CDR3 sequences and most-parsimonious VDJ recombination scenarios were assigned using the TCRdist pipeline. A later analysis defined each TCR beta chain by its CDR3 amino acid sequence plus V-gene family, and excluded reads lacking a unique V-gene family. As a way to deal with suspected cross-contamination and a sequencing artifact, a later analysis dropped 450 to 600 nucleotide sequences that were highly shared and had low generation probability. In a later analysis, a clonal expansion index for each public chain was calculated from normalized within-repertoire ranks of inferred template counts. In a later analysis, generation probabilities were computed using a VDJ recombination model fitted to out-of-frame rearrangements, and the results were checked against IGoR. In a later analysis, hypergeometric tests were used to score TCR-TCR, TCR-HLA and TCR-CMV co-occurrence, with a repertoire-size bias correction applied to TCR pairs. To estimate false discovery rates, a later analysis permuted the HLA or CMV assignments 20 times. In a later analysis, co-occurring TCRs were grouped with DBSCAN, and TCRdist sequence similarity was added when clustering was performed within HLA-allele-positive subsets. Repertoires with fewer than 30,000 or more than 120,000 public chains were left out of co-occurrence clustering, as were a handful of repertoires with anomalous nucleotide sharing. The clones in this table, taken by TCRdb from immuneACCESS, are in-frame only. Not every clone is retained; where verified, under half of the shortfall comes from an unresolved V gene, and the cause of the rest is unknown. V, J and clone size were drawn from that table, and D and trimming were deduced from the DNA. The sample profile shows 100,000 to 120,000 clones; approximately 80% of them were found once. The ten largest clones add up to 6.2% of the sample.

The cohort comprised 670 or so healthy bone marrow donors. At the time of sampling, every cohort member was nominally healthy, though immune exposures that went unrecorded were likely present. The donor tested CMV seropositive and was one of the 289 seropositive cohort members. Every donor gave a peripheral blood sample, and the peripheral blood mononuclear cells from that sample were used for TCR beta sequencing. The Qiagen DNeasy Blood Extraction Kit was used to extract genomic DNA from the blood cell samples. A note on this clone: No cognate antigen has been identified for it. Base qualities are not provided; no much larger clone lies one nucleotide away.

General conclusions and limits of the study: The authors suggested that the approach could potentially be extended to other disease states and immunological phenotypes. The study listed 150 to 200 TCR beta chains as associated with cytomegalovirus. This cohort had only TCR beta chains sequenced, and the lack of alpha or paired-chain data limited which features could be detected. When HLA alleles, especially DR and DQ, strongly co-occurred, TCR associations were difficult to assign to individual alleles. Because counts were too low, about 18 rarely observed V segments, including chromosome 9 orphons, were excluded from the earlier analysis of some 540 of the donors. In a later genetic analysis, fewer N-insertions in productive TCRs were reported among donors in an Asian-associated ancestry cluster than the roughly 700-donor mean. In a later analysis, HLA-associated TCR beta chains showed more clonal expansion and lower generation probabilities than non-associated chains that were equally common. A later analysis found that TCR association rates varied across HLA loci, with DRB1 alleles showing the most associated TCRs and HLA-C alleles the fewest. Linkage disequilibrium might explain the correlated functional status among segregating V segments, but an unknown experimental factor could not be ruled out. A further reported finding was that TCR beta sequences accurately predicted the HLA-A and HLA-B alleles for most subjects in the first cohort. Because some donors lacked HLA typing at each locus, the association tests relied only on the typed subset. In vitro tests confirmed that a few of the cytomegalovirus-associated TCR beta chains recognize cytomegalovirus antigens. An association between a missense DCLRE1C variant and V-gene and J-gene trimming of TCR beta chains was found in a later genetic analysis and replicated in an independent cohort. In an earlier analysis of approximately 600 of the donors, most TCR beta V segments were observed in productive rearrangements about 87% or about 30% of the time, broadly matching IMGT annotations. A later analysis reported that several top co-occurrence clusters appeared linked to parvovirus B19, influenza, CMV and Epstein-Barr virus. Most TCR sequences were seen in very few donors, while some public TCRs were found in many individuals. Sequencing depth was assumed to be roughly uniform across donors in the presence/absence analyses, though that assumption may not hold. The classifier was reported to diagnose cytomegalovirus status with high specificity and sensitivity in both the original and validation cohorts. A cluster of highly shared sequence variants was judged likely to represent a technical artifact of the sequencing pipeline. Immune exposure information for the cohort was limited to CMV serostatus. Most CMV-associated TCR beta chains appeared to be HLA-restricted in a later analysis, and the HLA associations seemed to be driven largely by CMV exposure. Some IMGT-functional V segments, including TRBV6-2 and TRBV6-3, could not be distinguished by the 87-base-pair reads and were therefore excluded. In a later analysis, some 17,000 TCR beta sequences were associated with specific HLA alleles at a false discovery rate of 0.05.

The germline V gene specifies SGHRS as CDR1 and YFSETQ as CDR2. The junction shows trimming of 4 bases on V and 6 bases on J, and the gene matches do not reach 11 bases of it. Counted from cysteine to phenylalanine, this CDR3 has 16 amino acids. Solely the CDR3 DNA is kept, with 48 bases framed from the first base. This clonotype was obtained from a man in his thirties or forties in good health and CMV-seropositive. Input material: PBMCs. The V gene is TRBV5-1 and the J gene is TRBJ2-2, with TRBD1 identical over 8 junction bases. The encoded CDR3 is CASSLGDRTGSGELFF. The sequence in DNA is TGCGCCAGCAGCCTGGGGGATAGGACAGGGTCCGGGGAGCTGTTTTTT.